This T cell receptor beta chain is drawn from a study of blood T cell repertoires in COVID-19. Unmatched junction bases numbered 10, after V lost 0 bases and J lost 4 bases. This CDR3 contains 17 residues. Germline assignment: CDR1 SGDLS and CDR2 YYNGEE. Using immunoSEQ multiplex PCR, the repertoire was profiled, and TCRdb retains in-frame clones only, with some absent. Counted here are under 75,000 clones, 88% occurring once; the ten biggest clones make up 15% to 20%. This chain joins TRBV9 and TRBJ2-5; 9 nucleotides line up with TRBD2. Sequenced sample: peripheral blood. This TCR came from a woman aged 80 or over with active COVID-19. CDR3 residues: CASSVVGGLAGIETQYF. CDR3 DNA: TGTGCCAGCAGCGTAGTAGGCGGCCTAGCGGGGATAGAGACCCAGTACTTC.